These 6 T cell receptor beta chains were all obtained from the same sample, sequenced in a study of CD8 T cells in ankylosing spondylitis. Using its own MiXCR run on the 5' RACE reads, TCRdb lists one record per CDR3 protein. The sample lists 250,000 to 300,000 distinct CDR3 sequences, 15% to 25% seen once, with under 8.5% in the top ten. Sequenced sample: blood, either unsorted or a sorted T cell fraction (not recorded which). The receptors stem from a male donor with ankylosing spondylitis or in good health (not recorded which).

The genes are TRBV5-1 and TRBJ2-1, with D possibly TRBD2 on 6 matching bases. The CDR3 has 12 residues. The germline CDR1 and CDR2 sequences are SGHRS and YFSETQ. Trimming took off 5 bases at V and 7 bases at J, with 10 bases between the two ends. The CDR3 region has the DNA TGCGCCAGCAGTGGGGGGATAAATGAGCAGTTCTTC. Encoded protein: CASSGGINEQFF.

The chain combines TRBV10-3 with TRBJ2-7; D is possibly TRBD2 (5 bases). V lost 9 bases, J lost 1 base, and 19 bases lay in between. CDR1 ENHRY and CDR2 SYGVKD come from the germline V gene. The CDR3 runs 15 residues. The CDR3 nucleotides are TGTGCCATTCCGAGCGTGATGAGGGTTTCCTACGAGCAGTACGTC. Protein sequence: CAIPSVMRVSYEQYV.

This clonotype was detected a few times. V usage is TRBV12-3 or TRBV12-4 and J usage is TRBJ2-1; D might be TRBD2 (5 bases). CDR3 length: 14 residues. The ends were cut back, 7 bases at V and 0 bases at J, with 10 bases in the middle. CDR3: CASTLTSSYNEQFF. The CDR3 nucleotides read TGTGCCAGCACCCTTACTAGCTCCTACAATGAGCAGTTCTTC.

This chain joins TRBV28 and TRBJ1-1; tentative D call: TRBD1 (5 bases). CDR3 length equals 12 residues. With 7 bases removed from V and 11 bases from J, the gap between germline ends came to 17 bases. Germline CDR1 and CDR2: MDHEN and SYDVKM. The CDR3 region is CASNPLQAGAFF. The CDR3 region has the DNA TGTGCCAGCAATCCATTACAGGCTGGGGCTTTCTTT.

V usage is TRBV7-9 and J usage is TRBJ2-5, with a weak D call TRBD1 (9 bases). The V and J ends lost 6 bases and 0 bases respectively, with 20 bases between them. The germline CDR1 and CDR2 sequences are SEHNR and FQNEAQ (reference sequence). The CDR3 contains 17 residues. CDR3 DNA sequence: TGTGCCAGCAGTTATAGCGGGACAGGGTTGTACCAAGAGACCCAGTACTTC. The encoded protein is CASSYSGTGLYQETQYF.

This rearrangement joins TRBV19 to TRBJ2-4, with 8 bases identical to TRBD1. Germline loops: CDR1 LNHDA, CDR2 SQIVND (reference sequence). The CDR3 is 14 amino acids. V lost 5 bases to trimming and J lost 9 bases; unmatched junction nucleotides: 9. CDR3 coding DNA: TGTGCCAGTAGTGCCACAGGGGGTACCGGCATTCAGTACTTC. It codes for CASSATGGTGIQYF.